This T cell receptor beta chain was obtained from a study of CD8 T cells in Susac syndrome. Study at large: When blood was drawn, the patients with Susac syndrome were therapy-naive, on corticosteroids, or on intravenous immunoglobulin alone.

V shed 1 base and J shed 5 bases, with 8 bases lying between them. CDR1 is SGHNT, CDR2 YENEEA, per germline. The CDR3 spans 13 residues. After extraction with the RNeasy kit, roughly 0.45 to 1 ug of the RNA was reverse transcribed using random hexamers. TCRdb reprocessed the immunoSEQ multiplex PCR reads via MiXCR and lists one record per CDR3 protein. The sample shows 170,000 or so distinct CDR3 sequences, roughly 94% of them seen only once. The sequenced sample consisted of CD4+ T cells from PBMCs. This TCR came from a human donor with Susac syndrome. V usage is TRBV11-3 and J usage is TRBJ1-1, with unresolved D. CDR3 in DNA: TGTGCCAGCAGCTTAGGGACGAGTACTGAAGCTTTCTTT. The encoded protein is CASSLGTSTEAFF.